A single sample gave rise to the 9 T cell receptor beta chains below, sequenced in a study of CD8 T cells in Susac syndrome. An amount of RNA that ranged from roughly 0.5 to 1 ug was reverse transcribed with random hexamers. TCRdb processed the immunoSEQ multiplex PCR reads anew with MiXCR; each CDR3 protein has one entry. The sample gives around 200,000 distinct CDR3 sequences, 90% to 95% of which show up once; 0.095% to 0.1% is in the top ten. The sequencing sample was made of CD4+ T cells from PBMCs. Receptors were obtained from a human donor with Susac syndrome.

This clonotype appeared a few times. The chain joins TRBV7-3 to TRBJ2-3; 7 bases agree with TRBD1. Germline CDR1 reads SGHTA; CDR2 reads FQGTGA. The CDR3 has 14 residues. V lost 5 bases and J lost 4; bases outside the gene matches: 6. CDR3 coding DNA: TGTGCCAGCAGCCGCGACAGGGCAGCAGATACGCAGTATTTT. Residues: CASSRDRAADTQYF.

CDR3 DNA: TGTGCCAGCAGCCCCTTCGGGGGATCAGCGGTACAAGAGACCCAGTACTTC. It encodes CASSPFGGSAVQETQYF. The chain uses TRBV9 and TRBJ2-5, with D maybe TRBD2 (6 bases). The CDR3 has 17 residues. Germline CDR1 is SGDLS and CDR2 is YYNGEE. V was cut by 4 bases and J by 2 bases, with 21 bases left in between.

The V gene is TRBV3-1, the J gene TRBJ2-2; a possible D gene is TRBD1 (7 bases). Germline values: CDR1 LGHDT, CDR2 YNNKEL (reference sequence). The ends were cut back, 1 base at V and 6 bases at J, with 9 bases in the middle. The CDR3 runs to 14 residues. The CDR3 DNA reads TGTGCCAGCAGCCAAGGGAGGGGGCCCGGGGAGCTGTTTTTT. Residues: CASSQGRGPGELFF.

The chain joins TRBV12-3 or TRBV12-4 to TRBJ2-5; TRBD2 might be the D (6 bases). This CDR3 has 15 amino acids. V lost 6 bases to trimming and J lost 5 bases, with 19 bases between them. The CDR3 bases are TGTGCCAGCAGCCTTGGACTATTCCCCGGGGAGACCCAGTACTTC. It translates to CASSLGLFPGETQYF.

Only one count was recorded for this clonotype. This chain links TRBV20-1 with TRBJ2-1; D possibly corresponds to TRBD2 (6 bases). Trimming removed 2 bases at V and 0 bases at J, with 14 bases between. The CDR3 totals 16 residues. Germline CDR1 is DFQATT and CDR2 is SNEGSKA (reference sequence). The CDR3 is CSARSPSGASYNEQFF. Written as DNA, the CDR3 is TGCAGTGCTAGATCTCCCTCGGGAGCCTCCTACAATGAGCAGTTCTTC.

This rearrangement joins TRBV30 to TRBJ1-3; D unresolved. This CDR3 is 14 amino acids long. The germline V gene has CDR1 GTSNPN and CDR2 SVGIG (reference sequence). V lost 1 base to trimming and J lost 0 bases, with 7 bases between them. The CDR3 sequence: CAWSASFSGNTIYF. CDR3 nucleotide sequence: TGTGCCTGGAGTGCTAGCTTCTCTGGAAACACCATATATTTT.

The chain carries TRBV18 and TRBJ2-7; 7 bases align to TRBD2. The trim removed 0 bases at V and 3 bases at J, leaving 8 bases unmatched. This CDR3 contains 16 residues. Germline V gives CDR1 KGHSH, CDR2 LQKENI. CDR3 sequence: CASSPPLGGVVYEQYF. The CDR3 DNA reads as TGTGCCAGCTCACCACCTCTGGGAGGGGTGGTCTACGAGCAGTACTTC.

The CDR3 loop reads CATSDPVPGQGTDTQYF. The CDR3 region has the DNA TGTGCCACCAGTGACCCTGTCCCGGGACAGGGCACAGATACGCAGTATTTT. The chain joins TRBV24-1 to TRBJ2-3, with TRBD1 matching 8 bases. V trimming: 4 bases; J trimming: 1 base; junction bases outside the gene matches: 9. The CDR3 spans 17 residues. Germline loops: CDR1 KGHDR, CDR2 SFDVKD.

This chain joins TRBV7-9 and TRBJ1-2, with D unresolved. Germline V gives CDR1 SEHNR, CDR2 FQNEAQ (reference sequence). Trimming took 4 bases from V and 6 from J, leaving 12 bases between them. The CDR3 spans 13 residues. The CDR3 reads CASSSSWGDGYTF. The CDR3 nucleotides are TGTGCCAGCAGCTCTAGTTGGGGTGATGGCTACACCTTC.